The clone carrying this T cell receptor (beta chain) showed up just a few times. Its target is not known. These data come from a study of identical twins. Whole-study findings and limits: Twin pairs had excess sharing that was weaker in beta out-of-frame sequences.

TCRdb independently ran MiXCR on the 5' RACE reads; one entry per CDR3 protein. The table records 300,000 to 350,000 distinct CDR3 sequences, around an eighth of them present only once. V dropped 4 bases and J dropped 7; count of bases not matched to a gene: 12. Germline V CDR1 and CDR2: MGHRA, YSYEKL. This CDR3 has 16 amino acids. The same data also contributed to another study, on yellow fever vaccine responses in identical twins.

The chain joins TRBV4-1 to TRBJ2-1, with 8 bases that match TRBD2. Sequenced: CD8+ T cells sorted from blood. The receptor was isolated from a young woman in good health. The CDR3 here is CASSPRLAQKRNEQFF. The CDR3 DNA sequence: TGCGCCAGCAGCCCGAGACTAGCGCAAAAAAGGAATGAGCAGTTCTTC.